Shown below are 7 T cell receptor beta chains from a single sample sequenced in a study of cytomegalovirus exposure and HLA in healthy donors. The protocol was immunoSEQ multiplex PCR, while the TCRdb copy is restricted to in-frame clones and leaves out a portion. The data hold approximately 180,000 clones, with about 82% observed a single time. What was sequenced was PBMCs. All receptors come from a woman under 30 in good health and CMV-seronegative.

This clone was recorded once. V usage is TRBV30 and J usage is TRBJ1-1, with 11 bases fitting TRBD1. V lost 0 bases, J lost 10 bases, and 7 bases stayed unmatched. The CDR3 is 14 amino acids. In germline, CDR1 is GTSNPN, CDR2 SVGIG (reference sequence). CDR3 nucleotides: TGTGCCTGGAGTGTAGGACAGGGGGCGAAGGCAGCTTTCTTT. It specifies CAWSVGQGAKAAFF. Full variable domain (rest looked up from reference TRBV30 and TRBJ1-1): SQTIHQWPATLVQPVGSPLSLECTVEGTSNPNLYWYRQAAGRGLQLLFYSVGIGQISSEVPQNLSASRPQDRQFILSSKKLLLSDSGFYLCAWSVGQGAKAAFFGQGTRLTVV.

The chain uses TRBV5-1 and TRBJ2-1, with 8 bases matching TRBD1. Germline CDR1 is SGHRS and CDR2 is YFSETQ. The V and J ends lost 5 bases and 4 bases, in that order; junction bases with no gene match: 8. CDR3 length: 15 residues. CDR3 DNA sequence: TGCGCCAGCAGTCCCGGGACAGGCGCTTACAATGAGCAGTTCTTC. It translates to CASSPGTGAYNEQFF.

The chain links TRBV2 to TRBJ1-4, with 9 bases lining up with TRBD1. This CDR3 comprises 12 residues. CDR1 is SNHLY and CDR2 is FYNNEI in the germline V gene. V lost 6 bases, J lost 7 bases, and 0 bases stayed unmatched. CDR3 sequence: CASRQGAEKLFF. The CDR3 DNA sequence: TGTGCCAGCAGACAGGGGGCTGAAAAACTGTTTTTT.

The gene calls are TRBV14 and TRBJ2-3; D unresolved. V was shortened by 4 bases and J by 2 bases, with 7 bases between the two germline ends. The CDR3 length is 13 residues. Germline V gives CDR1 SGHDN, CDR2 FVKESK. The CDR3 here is CASSPYSTDTQYF. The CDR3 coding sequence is TGTGCCAGCAGCCCCTACTCCACAGATACGCAGTATTTT.

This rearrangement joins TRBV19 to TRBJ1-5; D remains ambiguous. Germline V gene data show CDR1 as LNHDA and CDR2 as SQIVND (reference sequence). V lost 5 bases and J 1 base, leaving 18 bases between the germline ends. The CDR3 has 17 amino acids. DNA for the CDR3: TGTGCCAGTAGTCACATGGGCCGCGCATTCAGCAATCAGCCCCAGCATTTT. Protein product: CASSHMGRAFSNQPQHF. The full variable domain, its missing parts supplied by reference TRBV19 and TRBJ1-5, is DGGITQSPKYLFRKEGQNVTLSCEQNLNHDAMYWYRQDPGQGLRLIYYSQIVNDFQKGDIAEGYSVSREKKESFPLTVTSAQKNPTAFYLCASSHMGRAFSNQPQHFGDGTRLSIL.

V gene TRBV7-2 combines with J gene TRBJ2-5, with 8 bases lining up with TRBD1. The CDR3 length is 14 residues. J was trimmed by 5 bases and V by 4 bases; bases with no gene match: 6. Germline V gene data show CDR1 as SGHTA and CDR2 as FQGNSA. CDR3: CASSSQGAWETQYF. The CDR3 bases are TGTGCCAGCAGCTCCCAGGGGGCGTGGGAGACCCAGTACTTC.

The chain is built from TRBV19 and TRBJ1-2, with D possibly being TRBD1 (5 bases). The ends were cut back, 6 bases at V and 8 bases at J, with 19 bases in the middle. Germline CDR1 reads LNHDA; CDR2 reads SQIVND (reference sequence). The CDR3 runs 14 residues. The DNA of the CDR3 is TGTGCCAGTAGAGATACGGGGGTTTCGTGGGGCTACACCTTC. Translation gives CASRDTGVSWGYTF.